This entry lists 10 T cell receptor beta chains sequenced from one sample in a study of blood T cell repertoires in COVID-19. Assay used: immunoSEQ multiplex PCR; TCRdb lists only in-frame clones, some missing. The table shows about 49,000 clones, with 75% to 90% occurring only once. Sequences were obtained from peripheral blood. The receptors derive from a woman older than 75 with COVID-19, enrolled during active disease.

The V and J genes are TRBV6-5 and TRBJ2-7, with D maybe TRBD2 (5 bases). The CDR3 contains 15 residues. From germline, CDR1 is MNHEY and CDR2 SVGAGI. Trimming left V 4 bases short and J 1 base short, with 14 bases between. The DNA of the CDR3 is TGTGCCAGCAGTTGGGGAGTTAGCAATTCCTACGAGCAGTACTTC. Translating gives CASSWGVSNSYEQYF.

This clone was picked up one time. The V gene is TRBV19, the J gene TRBJ1-3; a possible D gene is TRBD1 (5 bases). V lost 4 bases, J lost 7 bases, and 17 bases lay in between. The CDR3 has 15 residues. Per germline, CDR1 LNHDA and CDR2 SQIVND (reference sequence). The CDR3 loop is CASSNLGTLRNTIYF. CDR3 DNA: TGTGCCAGTAGTAATCTGGGGACTCTCCGTAACACCATATATTTT.

A few counts support this clone. V usage is TRBV7-2 and J usage is TRBJ2-7, with D unresolved. The germline gives CDR1 SGHTA, CDR2 FQGNSA. V was pared by 2 bases and J by 4 bases, with 18 bases between. The CDR3 runs to 16 residues. The CDR3 sequence is CASSLRPSRLVYEQYF. The CDR3 nucleotides are TGTGCCAGCAGCTTACGCCCCTCCCGACTGGTGTACGAGCAGTACTTC.

This clone was detected once. J is TRBJ1-4 and V is TRBV30; 7 nucleotides line up with TRBD1. The CDR3 contains 17 residues. Trimming at V came to 3 bases and at J to 3 bases, leaving 13 bases not matched to a gene. Looked up from germline, CDR1 is GTSNPN and CDR2 is SVGIG (reference sequence). The chain's CDR3 is CAWRSTGSMGSNEKLFF. Written as DNA, the CDR3 is TGTGCCTGGAGGTCGACAGGGAGTATGGGATCTAATGAAAAACTGTTTTTT.

The chain carries TRBV5-6 and TRBJ1-2; D unclear. With 0 bases removed from V and 8 bases from J, the gap between germline ends came to 8 bases. The V gene's germline CDR1 is SGHDT and CDR2 YYEEEE. CDR3 length: 12 amino acids. CDR3 DNA: TGTGCCAGCAGCTTGGCCCCCGGGGGCTACACCTTC. Translation: CASSLAPGGYTF.

CDR3 DNA: TGTGCCAGCAGCTCTACTAGCGGGAGGGGAACGCAGTTCTTC. Translating gives CASSSTSGRGTQFF. V gene TRBV7-2 combines with J gene TRBJ2-1, with 13 nucleotides matching TRBD2. Trimming cost V 4 bases and J 12 bases; bases outside gene matches: 6. The CDR3 length is 14 residues. Germline V gene lookup returns CDR1 SGHTA and CDR2 FQGNSA. Based on the CDR3 plus reference TRBV7-2 and TRBJ2-1, the full variable domain is GAGVSQSPSNKVTEKGKDVELRCDPISGHTALYWYRQSLGQGLEFLIYFQGNSAPDKSGLPSDRFSAERTGGSVSTLTIQRTQQEDSAVYLCASSSTSGRGTQFFGPGTRLTVL.

This clone has just a few counts. This chain links TRBV6-6 with TRBJ1-4; D is possibly TRBD1 (6 bases). CDR1 and CDR2 (germline): MNHNY, SVGAGI (reference sequence). The CDR3 length is 13 residues. Trimming removed 8 bases from V and 5 bases from J, with 12 bases in between. The CDR3 spells CASYRALNEKLFF. In DNA, the CDR3 is TGTGCCAGCTACAGGGCTTTGAATGAAAAACTGTTTTTT.

The chain has TRBV28 and TRBJ1-5, with 8 positions matching TRBD1. The germline gives CDR1 MDHEN, CDR2 SYDVKM. V lost 6 bases, J lost 1 base, and 5 bases stayed unmatched. The CDR3 consists of 15 residues. CDR3 in DNA: TGTGCCAGCAGCGAGGACAGGGAAAGCAATCAGCCCCAGCATTTT. Translating it yields CASSEDRESNQPQHF.

The rearrangement uses TRBV5-1 and TRBJ2-7; 8 nucleotides agree with TRBD2. With 5 bases clipped from V and 7 bases from J, the junction kept 8 bases outside the gene matches. Germline V gives CDR1 SGHRS, CDR2 YFSETQ. CDR3 length: 13 residues. The CDR3 loop reads CASRYELAVEQYF. CDR3 DNA sequence: TGCGCCAGCAGATATGAACTAGCGGTTGAGCAGTACTTC.

The chain joins TRBV30 to TRBJ1-1, with 7 bases that match TRBD1. J was trimmed by 2 bases and V by 6 bases; bases with no gene match: 12. The germline gives CDR1 GTSNPN, CDR2 SVGIG (reference sequence). The CDR3 sequence is 15 residues long. CDR3 nucleotide sequence: TGTGCCTGTGTTGCTTTCCGAGGGGGCAACACTGAAGCTTTCTTT. This codes for CACVAFRGGNTEAFF.